The source of this TCR beta chain is a study of graft-versus-host responses after intestinal transplantation. The V gene's germline CDR1 is SGHTA and CDR2 FQGTGA. This CDR3 has 16 residues. Trimming shortened V by 5 bases and J by 0 bases, and 14 bases separated the two germline ends. The repertoire was sequenced with immunoSEQ multiplex PCR; TCRdb's copy has only in-frame clones and lacks some. The top ten hold roughly 3.7% of the sample, which has more than 900 clones, 85% to 95% seen once. The TCR was taken from a human patient who received an intestinal transplant, so some T cells may come from the graft donor. The V gene is TRBV7-3, the J gene TRBJ2-1, with D possibly matching TRBD1 (5 bases). The input for sequencing was PBMCs, taken 9 days after transplant. The CDR3 region is CASSPGLRSSYNEQFF. CDR3 sequence (DNA): TGTGCCAGCAGCCCAGGGTTGCGGAGCTCCTACAATGAGCAGTTCTTC.